These 9 T cell receptor beta chains came from one sample sequenced in a study of T cells in Graves' hyperthyroidism and ophthalmopathy. Template material for amplifying TCR beta CDR3 regions consisted of RNA transcripts. HTBI primers were used for first-round RT-PCR of the TCR CDR3. TCRdb processed the multiplex PCR reads anew with MiXCR; each CDR3 protein has one entry. The data contain 530,000 or so distinct CDR3 sequences, around 46% of them singletons. Sequenced material: peripheral blood or thyroid tissue (not recorded which). The receptors originated from a woman aged 18-29 years with Graves' hyperthyroidism.

This clonotype has ten or more counts. The chain recombines TRBV7-9 with TRBJ2-3; no definite D call. Germline-derived CDR1 and CDR2 are SEHNR and FQNEAQ (reference sequence). V was trimmed by 3 bases and J by 2 bases, leaving 9 bases between them. The CDR3 is made up of 14 amino acids. The CDR3 loop is CASSLLSYTDTQYF. The CDR3 nucleotides are TGTGCCAGCAGCTTGCTCTCCTACACAGATACGCAGTATTTT.

V is TRBV20-1 and J is TRBJ2-7; 10 bases fit TRBD1. The CDR3 runs 16 residues. V lost 6 bases to trimming and J lost 7 bases; unmatched junction nucleotides: 18. Germline CDR1 reads DFQATT; CDR2 reads SNEGSKA (reference sequence). CDR3 residues: CSAEGTGASSYNEQYF. In DNA form, the CDR3 reads TGCAGTGCGGAAGGGACAGGGGCTAGCTCCTACAATGAGCAGTACTTC.

The chain has TRBV29-1 and TRBJ2-3; 9 bases agree with TRBD1. The V and J ends lost 6 bases and 3 bases, in that order; junction bases with no gene match: 4. Germline CDR1 SQVTM, CDR2 ANQGSEA. The CDR3 is made up of 13 amino acids. The DNA of the CDR3 is TGCAGCGTGGGGACAGGGCCGACAGATACGCAGTATTTT. Its translation: CSVGTGPTDTQYF.

V and J are TRBV5-1 and TRBJ1-1; D may be TRBD1 (5 bases). The V end lost 4 bases, the J end lost 1 base, and 14 bases lay between the germline ends. The CDR3 spans 15 residues. The germline V gene encodes CDR1 SGHRS and CDR2 YFSETQ. CDR3 DNA: TGCGCCAGCAGCGTTGAAGCCGGGACGAACACTGAAGCTTTCTTT. It encodes CASSVEAGTNTEAFF.

The gene calls are TRBV9 and TRBJ2-2; 11 bases agree with TRBD2. This CDR3 spans 18 amino acids. Germline CDR1 and CDR2: SGDLS and YYNGEE. Trimming took 0 bases from V and 7 from J; bases not matched to a gene: 11. The CDR3 reads CASSVDTSGSHRGGELFF. Written as DNA, the CDR3 is TGTGCCAGCAGCGTAGACACTAGCGGGAGCCACAGGGGCGGGGAGCTGTTTTTT. The entire variable domain, with the rest obtained from reference TRBV9 and TRBJ2-2, is as follows: DSGVTQTPKHLITATGQRVTLRCSPRSGDLSVYWYQQSLDQGLQFLIQYYNGEERAKGNILERFSAQQFPDLHSELNLSSLELGDSALYFCASSVDTSGSHRGGELFFGEGSRLTVL.

The rearrangement links TRBV29-1 to TRBJ1-1; D is undetermined. CDR1 and CDR2 (germline): SQVTM, ANQGSEA. CDR3 length: 12 amino acids. V shed 8 bases and J shed 1 base, with 11 bases lying between them. This CDR3 reads CSLSHPNTEAFF. DNA of the CDR3: TGCAGCTTGAGCCATCCGAACACTGAAGCTTTCTTT.

CDR3 region: CASSLSGNSYNEQFF. As DNA, the CDR3 is TGTGCCAGCAGCCTCAGCGGGAACTCCTACAATGAGCAGTTCTTC. The V and J genes are TRBV7-2 and TRBJ2-7; 7 nucleotides match TRBD2. The better agreement between TRBJ2-1 and the DNA end casts doubt on the J call. CDR3 size: 15 residues. Germline CDR1 reads SGHTA; CDR2 reads FQGNSA.

This clonotype was observed a handful of times. The chain links TRBV5-8 to TRBJ2-7; 7 nucleotides line up with TRBD2. The CDR3 sequence is 14 residues long. Per germline, CDR1 SGHTS and CDR2 YDEGEE. V shed 2 bases, J shed 3 bases, and the junction held 5 bases outside the gene matches. The CDR3 is CASSFGGRLYEQYF. CDR3 bases: TGTGCCAGCAGCTTTGGCGGGAGACTCTACGAGCAGTACTTC.

In the case of this clonotype: The CDR3 ends on some other residue instead of the conserved phenylalanine or tryptophan, so this is likely a read error. Because the CDR3's place on the DNA is in doubt, the DNA is left out and the CDR3 is given as listed by TCRdb. This chain connects TRBV4-1 to TRBJ2-7; the table assigns TRBD1, which was not confirmed against the DNA. Germline V lookup: CDR1 MGHRA, CDR2 YSYEKL. With termini counted, the CDR3 has 8 amino acids. CDR3 amino acids: CASSQDRT.